The 14 T cell receptor beta chains below were found in one sample sequenced in a study of T cell responses to AZD1222 COVID-19 vaccine. Clones were read by immunoSEQ multiplex PCR, and TCRdb kept only the in-frame ones, dropping some. Among about 150,000 clones listed, 92% were seen once. Sequencing used peripheral blood, obtained 28 days after the second AZD1222 dose. Receptors were obtained from an adult who received the AZD1222 COVID-19 vaccine.

The chain combines TRBV5-6 with TRBJ1-3, with 7 nucleotides matching TRBD1. The CDR3 is 13 amino acids. With V trimmed by 3 bases and J by 6 bases, 3 bases remained unmatched. CDR1 is SGHDT, CDR2 YYEEEE, per germline. As DNA, the CDR3 is TGTGCCAGCAGCTGGGGGACAGAAAACACCATATATTTT. This sequence encodes CASSWGTENTIYF.

The V and J genes are TRBV27 and TRBJ2-6; the D gene is possibly TRBD2 (5 bases). CDR3 length: 15 amino acids. Trimming took 6 bases from V and 0 from J, leaving 9 bases between them. Germline CDR1 and CDR2: MNHEY and SMNVEV (reference sequence). The CDR3 DNA follows: TGTGCCAGCAGCTCCGCGGGCTCTGGGGCCAACGTCCTGACTTTC. Its protein is CASSSAGSGANVLTF.

The chain combines TRBV7-9 with TRBJ2-2; possibly TRBD1 for D (5 bases). The CDR3 contains 12 residues. The germline CDR1 and CDR2 sequences are SEHNR and FQNEAQ (reference sequence). With 6 bases removed from V and 6 bases from J, the gap between germline ends came to 8 bases. CDR3 nucleotides: TGTGCCAGCAGACTGACAGCCGGGGAGCTGTTTTTT. Translation gives CASRLTAGELFF.

The chain couples TRBV19 to TRBJ2-3; 7 bases are a match to TRBD1. In germline, CDR1 is LNHDA, CDR2 SQIVND (reference sequence). This CDR3 comprises 14 residues. V was clipped by 2 bases and J by 4 bases; unmatched bases: 3. CDR3 region: CASSIQGEADTQYF. CDR3 sequence (DNA): TGTGCCAGTAGTATACAGGGGGAAGCAGATACGCAGTATTTT.

V usage is TRBV29-1 and J usage is TRBJ1-1; TRBD1 matches 8 bases. Germline CDR1 is SQVTM and CDR2 is ANQGSEA. The CDR3 is 14 amino acids. The J segment lost 5 bases and the V segment lost 3 bases, leaving 8 bases of the junction unmatched. The CDR3 spells CSVDGAGGGTEAFF. The CDR3 DNA reads as TGCAGCGTTGATGGGGCAGGGGGCGGGACTGAAGCTTTCTTT.

For the CDR3, the DNA is TGCAGCGTTGAGGAGGGGGCGAGGGAGACCCAGTACTTC. This encodes CSVEEGARETQYF. The rearrangement links TRBV29-1 to TRBJ2-5; TRBD1 might be the D (7 bases). Germline assignment: CDR1 SQVTM and CDR2 ANQGSEA. This CDR3 is built from 13 residues. The ends were cut back, 3 bases at V and 5 bases at J, with 13 bases in the middle.

The rearrangement uses TRBV7-2 and TRBJ2-5; TRBD1 might be the D (6 bases). Trimming left V 6 bases short and J 3 bases short, with 11 bases between. In germline, CDR1 is SGHTA, CDR2 FQGNSA. The CDR3 covers 13 residues. The CDR3 sequence is CASRQGWEETQYF. DNA for the CDR3: TGTGCCAGCAGACAGGGTTGGGAAGAGACCCAGTACTTC.

The V gene is TRBV5-6, the J gene TRBJ2-5; 9 nucleotides align to TRBD2. The V segment lost 4 bases and the J segment 4 bases; nucleotides outside the gene matches: 14. CDR3 length equals 17 residues. From germline, CDR1 is SGHDT and CDR2 YYEEEE. The CDR3 bases are TGTGCCAGCAGCATGGGGCTAGCGGGGAACAGAGGAGAGACCCAGTACTTC. This translates into CASSMGLAGNRGETQYF.

In its sample, this clone was seen once. The chain links TRBV28 to TRBJ1-4; D is undetermined. This CDR3 contains 15 residues. The V end lost 1 base, the J end lost 6 bases, and 12 bases lay between the germline ends. Germline assignment: CDR1 MDHEN and CDR2 SYDVKM. The CDR3 nucleotides read TGTGCCAGCAGTTTATCGATAGGGTCTGATGAAAAACTGTTTTTT. Its protein is CASSLSIGSDEKLFF.

The V gene is TRBV28, the J gene TRBJ1-1; D uncertain. Germline CDR1 and CDR2: MDHEN and SYDVKM. The length of the CDR3 is 11 residues. The V gene lost 7 bases and the J gene lost 4 bases, with 7 bases spanning the gap. CDR3 bases: TGTGCCAGCAAACAACGCACTGAAGCTTTCTTT. Translated, it gives CASKQRTEAFF.

The chain links TRBV7-9 to TRBJ2-7, with D unclear. Germline V gene data show CDR1 as SEHNR and CDR2 as FQNEAQ (reference sequence). The CDR3 loop spans 12 amino acids. With 5 bases removed from V and 7 bases from J, the gap between germline ends came to 12 bases. The CDR3 sequence: CASSQTVWEQYF. The CDR3 region has the DNA TGTGCCAGCAGCCAAACGGTGTGGGAGCAGTACTTC.

The rearrangement links TRBV3-1 (or the pseudogene TRBV3-2) to TRBJ1-4, with TRBD1 as a possible D gene (5 bases). Germline V gives CDR1 LGHDT, CDR2 YNNKEL (reference sequence). Trimming cost V 4 bases and J 12 bases, with 15 bases left between them. The CDR3 contains 13 residues. The CDR3 coding sequence is TGTGCCAGCAGCCTGATCGGGGTAGGGGAACTGTTTTTT. This translates into CASSLIGVGELFF.

The chain is built from TRBV27 and TRBJ2-5; D is unresolved. In germline, CDR1 is MNHEY, CDR2 SMNVEV (reference sequence). The V and J ends lost 3 bases and 4 bases respectively, with 3 bases between them. CDR3 length: 11 amino acids. DNA for the CDR3: TGTGCCAGCAGTTTTGTAGAGACCCAGTACTTC. Translating gives CASSFVETQYF.

The gene calls are TRBV7-8 and TRBJ1-1; the D is unclear. Per the germline V gene, CDR1 is SGHVS and CDR2 is FQNEAQ. Trimming shortened V by 3 bases and J by 1 base, and 6 bases separated the two germline ends. The CDR3 totals 13 residues. CDR3 region: CASSFRQNTEAFF. CDR3 bases: TGTGCCAGCAGCTTCAGACAGAACACTGAAGCTTTCTTT.